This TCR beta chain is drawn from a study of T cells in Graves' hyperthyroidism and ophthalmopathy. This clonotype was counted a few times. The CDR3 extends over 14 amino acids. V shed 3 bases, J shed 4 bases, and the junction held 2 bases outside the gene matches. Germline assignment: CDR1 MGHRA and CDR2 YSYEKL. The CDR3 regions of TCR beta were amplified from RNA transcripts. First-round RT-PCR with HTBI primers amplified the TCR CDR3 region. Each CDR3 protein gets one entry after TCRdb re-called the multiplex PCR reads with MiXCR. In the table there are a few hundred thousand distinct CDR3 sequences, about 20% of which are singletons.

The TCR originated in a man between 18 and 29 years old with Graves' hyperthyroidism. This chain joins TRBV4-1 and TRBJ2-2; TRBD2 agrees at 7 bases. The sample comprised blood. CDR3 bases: TGCGCCAGCAGCCACGGCGGGGGCACCGGGGAGCTGTTTTTT. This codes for CASSHGGGTGELFF.